The T cell receptor beta chain under discussion was sequenced for a study of Graves' ophthalmopathy and Graves' hyperthyroidism. Study context: The collection of peripheral blood took place at initial diagnosis, before any treatment.

RNA served as the template for amplifying TCR beta CDR3 regions. Amplification began with first-round RT-PCR using HTBI primers, then second-round multiplex PCR was performed. MiXCR was run by TCRdb on the multiplex PCR reads, yielding one entry per CDR3 protein. This table holds 650,000 to 900,000 distinct CDR3 sequences, 35% to 50% found once. Moderate-to-severe activity, CAS ≥3, NOSPECS ≥4 and a duration under 3 months were seen in donors with ophthalmopathy. Someone took the PBMCs out of more than 8.5 ml of fresh peripheral blood. CDR1 SQVTM and CDR2 ANQGSEA come from the germline V gene. The CDR3 consists of 13 residues. V shed 4 bases and J 5 bases; nucleotides not matched to a gene: 7.

The receptor's source is an adult man with Graves' ophthalmopathy. The sequenced sample consisted of peripheral blood. The J gene is TRBJ1-1, the V gene TRBV29-1; 7 bases fit TRBD1. The CDR3 coding sequence is TGCAGCGTTGGGCAGGGGGGACGGACTGAAGCTTTCTTT. Protein product: CSVGQGGRTEAFF.